The next 28 T cell receptor beta chains were all read from a single sample in a study of T cells in Graves' hyperthyroidism and ophthalmopathy. RNA transcripts provided the source from which TCR beta CDR3 regions were amplified. During a first-round RT-PCR of the TCR CDR3, the HTBI primer set was used. TCRdb ran MiXCR on the multiplex PCR reads and lists one entry per CDR3 protein. The data contain approximately 220,000 distinct CDR3 sequences, approximately 20% of them singletons. Sequences were obtained from blood. Receptors originate from a middle-aged man with Graves' hyperthyroidism.

The sample holds many counts of this clonotype. The V call is TRBV20-1, the J call TRBJ2-5, with 8 nucleotides matching TRBD2. Germline assignment: CDR1 DFQATT and CDR2 SNEGSKA (reference sequence). The CDR3 length is 18 residues. Trimming took 0 bases from V and 0 from J; bases not matched to a gene: 12. CDR3 sequence reads: CSARDGGARGVYQETQYF. CDR3 nucleotides: TGCAGTGCTAGAGATGGGGGGGCGCGGGGGGTGTACCAAGAGACCCAGTACTTC.

This clonotype occurred many times. The gene calls are TRBV28 and TRBJ1-6; D unresolved. Per the germline V gene, CDR1 is MDHEN and CDR2 is SYDVKM. The CDR3 contains 12 residues. V gave up 2 bases and J gave up 8 bases, with 4 bases separating them. For the CDR3, the DNA is TGTGCCAGCAGTTTAGCAGATTCACCCCTCCACTTT. This translates into CASSLADSPLHF.

The chain links TRBV6-1 to TRBJ1-6; D is unresolved. The CDR3 runs 16 residues. V gave up 5 bases and J gave up 5 bases, with 16 bases separating them. Germline CDR1 and CDR2: MNHNS and SASEGT. The CDR3: CASSYSIDNDNSPLHF. The CDR3 DNA follows: TGTGCCAGCAGTTATTCAATCGACAATGATAATTCACCCCTCCACTTT.

This clonotype was seen more than once but under ten times. The genes are TRBV28 and TRBJ1-4; 7 bases map to TRBD1. The V gene end was trimmed by 1 base and the J gene end by 0 bases; junction bases not matched to a gene: 11. The germline gives CDR1 MDHEN, CDR2 SYDVKM. This CDR3 spans 19 amino acids. The chain's CDR3 is CASSLLDPGGGATNEKLFF. CDR3 DNA sequence: TGTGCCAGCAGTTTATTGGACCCAGGGGGGGGGGCAACTAATGAAAAACTGTTTTTT.

This clonotype was recorded a few times. The rearrangement uses TRBV6-2 or TRBV6-3 and TRBJ2-3; D gene uncertain. The germline V gene has CDR1 MNHEY and CDR2 SVGEGT. V lost 5 bases, J lost 3 bases, and 6 bases lay in between. The CDR3 has 12 residues. The CDR3 loop reads CASSEGTDTQYF. In DNA, the CDR3 is TGTGCCAGCAGTGAAGGGACAGATACGCAGTATTTT.

This clonotype was seen repeatedly, ten times or more. The rearrangement links TRBV7-9 to TRBJ2-3; the D call may be TRBD1 or TRBD2 (5 bases each). CDR1 is SEHNR and CDR2 is FQNEAQ in the germline V gene (reference sequence). V lost 5 bases and J lost 0, with 15 bases in between. The CDR3 consists of 16 residues. The CDR3 spells CASSPLGVGSTDTQYF. CDR3 DNA: TGTGCCAGCAGCCCCCTGGGGGTCGGGAGCACAGATACGCAGTATTTT. The variable domain in full, with the rest retrieved from reference TRBV7-9 and TRBJ2-3, is DTGVSQNPRHKITKRGQNVTFRCDPISEHNRLYWYRQTLGQGPEFLTYFQNEAQLEKSRLLSDRFSAERPKGSFSTLEIQRTEQGDSAMYLCASSPLGVGSTDTQYFGPGTRLTVL.

This clonotype appeared many times. The CDR3 bases are TGTGCCAGCAGCTTAGACGGGACAGGGGGGGCAGATACGCAGTATTTT. Protein sequence: CASSLDGTGGADTQYF. The chain carries TRBV11-2 and TRBJ2-3, with 11 positions matching TRBD1. CDR1 is SGHAT, CDR2 FQNNGV, per germline. This CDR3 is 16 amino acids long. V lost 0 bases and J lost 4; bases outside the gene matches: 3.

This clonotype has a count of ten or more. CDR3: CASSREASTEAFF. In DNA, the CDR3 is TGTGCCAGCAGCAGAGAAGCCAGCACTGAAGCTTTCTTT. The gene calls are TRBV7-2 and TRBJ1-1; D is unresolved. From germline, CDR1 is SGHTA and CDR2 FQGNSA. There are 13 residues in the CDR3. V gave up 5 bases and J gave up 4 bases, with 11 bases separating them.

This clonotype has just a few counts. This sequence joins TRBV27 and TRBJ2-2, with D perhaps matching TRBD1 or TRBD2 (6 bases each). The CDR3 is 15 amino acids. From germline, CDR1 is MNHEY and CDR2 SMNVEV (reference sequence). Trimming took 7 bases from V and 7 from J, leaving 19 bases between them. CDR3 region: CASTPFGGPGGELFF. CDR3 in DNA: TGTGCCAGCACCCCGTTTGGGGGGCCGGGCGGGGAGCTGTTTTTT.

The chain uses TRBV7-2 and TRBJ1-1; D remains ambiguous. Germline-derived CDR1 and CDR2 are SGHTA and FQGNSA. The germline V and J ends were trimmed by 3 bases and 6 bases, with 8 bases remaining between them. The CDR3 has 12 residues. CDR3 nucleotide sequence: TGTGCCAGCAGCTTGATTGACGCTGAAGCTTTCTTT. The encoded protein is CASSLIDAEAFF. The entire variable domain, with the rest obtained from reference TRBV7-2 and TRBJ1-1, is as follows: GAGVSQSPSNKVTEKGKDVELRCDPISGHTALYWYRQSLGQGLEFLIYFQGNSAPDKSGLPSDRFSAERTGGSVSTLTIQRTQQEDSAVYLCASSLIDAEAFFGQGTRLTVV.

This clonotype was seen many times. This sequence joins TRBV20-1 and TRBJ2-3; tentative D call: TRBD1 (6 bases). Germline V gene data show CDR1 as DFQATT and CDR2 as SNEGSKA (reference sequence). This CDR3 spans 14 amino acids. V was clipped by 6 bases and J by 1 base, with 14 bases between them. The CDR3 here is CSALRGTGTDTQYF. CDR3 DNA sequence: TGCAGTGCCCTGAGGGGGACGGGCACAGATACGCAGTATTTT.

This clonotype was counted ten times or more. The chain is built from TRBV7-2 and TRBJ1-1, with D unresolved. CDR3 length: 14 residues. Deletions cut 1 base from V and 1 base from J, with 7 bases between. Per germline, CDR1 SGHTA and CDR2 FQGNSA. CDR3 coding DNA: TGTGCCAGCAGCTTAGAGGCGTGGAACACTGAAGCTTTCTTT. Amino acid sequence: CASSLEAWNTEAFF.

Many counts were recorded for this clonotype. The chain uses TRBV20-1 and TRBJ2-7; TRBD2 agrees at 7 bases. The CDR3 runs to 14 residues. V was clipped by 3 bases and J by 3 bases; unmatched bases: 8. Germline V gene lookup returns CDR1 DFQATT and CDR2 SNEGSKA (reference sequence). The CDR3 nucleotides read TGCAGTGCTAGGCCGAGGAGCGGGGTCTACGAGCAGTACTTC. Translating gives CSARPRSGVYEQYF.

This clonotype occurred many times. The J gene is TRBJ2-6, the V gene TRBV30; D remains unclear. The V gene lost 0 bases and the J gene lost 0 bases, with 6 bases spanning the gap. This CDR3 spans 15 amino acids. Germline values: CDR1 GTSNPN, CDR2 SVGIG (reference sequence). Here the CDR3 reads CAWSVAFSGANVLTF. The CDR3 region has the DNA TGTGCCTGGAGTGTAGCGTTCTCTGGGGCCAACGTCCTGACTTTC.

This clonotype was observed a single time. V gene TRBV6-9 combines with J gene TRBJ1-4, with a weak D call TRBD1 (5 bases). In germline, CDR1 is MNHGY, CDR2 SVAAGI. Trimming cost V 3 bases and J 9 bases, with 20 bases left between them. The CDR3 is 16 residues long. CDR3 in DNA: TGTGCCAGCAGTTACGGCTCGGGGCACGGAATGAAAAAACTGTTTTTT. This gives the protein CASSYGSGHGMKKLFF.

This rearrangement joins TRBV7-3 to TRBJ2-1, with 11 bases that match TRBD2. CDR3 length equals 16 residues. Germline V CDR1 and CDR2: SGHTA, FQGTGA. V lost 5 bases to trimming and J lost 10 bases; unmatched junction nucleotides: 13. The CDR3, as DNA: TGTGCCAGCAGCCGACTAGCGGGGAGGATAAGTTACGAGCAGTTCTTC. Protein product: CASSRLAGRISYEQFF.

The J gene is TRBJ2-1, the V gene TRBV11-2, with 10 nucleotides matching TRBD2. Germline-derived CDR1 and CDR2 are SGHAT and FQNNGV. After removal of 1 base from V and 4 bases from J, the junction contained 10 bases not matched to a gene. There are 18 residues in the CDR3. CDR3 DNA: TGTGCCAGCAGCTTAGCGGGGGGTACTAGCGGGGTGTACAATGAGCAGTTCTTC. This gives the protein CASSLAGGTSGVYNEQFF.

The sample holds a few counts of this clonotype. This chain links TRBV20-1 with TRBJ2-7, with TRBD2 matching over 10 bases. The germline V gene encodes CDR1 DFQATT and CDR2 SNEGSKA (reference sequence). This CDR3 region has 13 residues. Unmatched junction bases numbered 2, after V lost 2 bases and J lost 4 bases. CDR3 sequence (DNA): TGCAGTGCTAGAAGGACTAGCGGATACGAGCAGTACTTC. Its protein is CSARRTSGYEQYF.

At least ten counts were recorded for this clonotype. The gene calls are TRBV9 and TRBJ2-1, with TRBD1 matching 8 bases. Germline V lookup: CDR1 SGDLS, CDR2 YYNGEE. Trimming cost V 3 bases and J 0 bases; bases outside gene matches: 2. This CDR3 region has 15 residues. The DNA for the CDR3 is TGTGCCAGCAGCGCTCAGGGGGCCTCCTACAATGAGCAGTTCTTC. Its protein is CASSAQGASYNEQFF.

This clonotype showed up many times. This sequence joins TRBV5-5 and TRBJ2-2; no reliable D call. The CDR3 totals 14 residues. The germline V and J ends were trimmed by 0 bases and 7 bases, with 10 bases remaining between them. From germline, CDR1 is SGHKS and CDR2 YYEKEE (reference sequence). This CDR3 reads CASSLVSTYGELFF. The CDR3, as DNA: TGTGCCAGCAGCTTGGTTTCAACGTACGGGGAGCTGTTTTTT.

This clonotype was seen at least ten times. This rearrangement joins TRBV20-1 to TRBJ2-1; 9 positions agree with TRBD2. There are 16 residues in the CDR3. V shed 0 bases and J 3 bases; nucleotides not matched to a gene: 6. Germline CDR1 is DFQATT and CDR2 is SNEGSKA (reference sequence). The CDR3 loop is CSARDAAGGLYNEQFF. CDR3 in DNA: TGCAGTGCTAGAGATGCAGCGGGGGGCCTCTACAATGAGCAGTTCTTC.

In this sample, this clonotype turned up many times. This rearrangement joins TRBV5-6 to TRBJ1-5, with D maybe TRBD1 (6 bases). CDR3 length equals 15 residues. Trimming took off 2 bases at V and 2 bases at J, with 11 bases between the two ends. Looked up from germline, CDR1 is SGHDT and CDR2 is YYEEEE. CDR3 nucleotides: TGTGCCAGCAGCTTAACAGGGTACGGCAATCAGCCCCAGCATTTT. Translated: CASSLTGYGNQPQHF.

This clonotype came up many times. The rearrangement joins TRBV7-6 to TRBJ2-7; TRBD2 might be the D (6 bases). There are 14 residues in the CDR3. The V gene's germline CDR1 is SGHVS and CDR2 FNYEAQ. V lost 1 base and J 5 bases, leaving 12 bases between the germline ends. In DNA, the CDR3 is TGTGCCAGCAGCTTAGTATCCGGGGAGGACGAGCAGTACTTC. Protein: CASSLVSGEDEQYF.

The V call is TRBV7-3, the J call TRBJ2-4; 8 nucleotides match TRBD2. The trim removed 5 bases at V and 0 bases at J, leaving 9 bases unmatched. The CDR3 runs 17 residues. Looked up from germline, CDR1 is SGHTA and CDR2 is FQGTGA. The CDR3 is CASSQDRGGLAKNIQYF. The DNA for the CDR3 is TGTGCCAGCAGCCAAGATCGGGGGGGCCTAGCCAAAAACATTCAGTACTTC.

This clonotype was seen a few times. The chain has TRBV19 and TRBJ2-5, with unresolved D. Trimming removed 3 bases at V and 2 bases at J, with 10 bases between. CDR3 length: 14 residues. Germline loops: CDR1 LNHDA, CDR2 SQIVND (reference sequence). The DNA of the CDR3 is TGTGCCAGTAGTATTTCCGGCGGACAAGAGACCCAGTACTTC. It is translated as CASSISGGQETQYF.

This clonotype was counted many times. V gene TRBV5-1 combines with J gene TRBJ1-3; D not resolved. In germline, CDR1 is SGHRS, CDR2 YFSETQ. CDR3 length: 14 residues. V was shortened by 4 bases and J by 2 bases, with 10 bases between the two germline ends. CDR3 nucleotides: TGCGCCAGCAGCCTTGGAGATGCTGGAAACACCATATATTTT. Its protein is CASSLGDAGNTIYF.

This clonotype was picked up a small number of times. The V call is TRBV29-1, the J call TRBJ1-2, with a tentative D call TRBD1 (5 bases). The V and J ends lost 1 base and 7 bases respectively, with 13 bases between them. The CDR3 extends over 13 amino acids. From germline, CDR1 is SQVTM and CDR2 ANQGSEA. CDR3 residues: CSVEVGPGSGYTF. The CDR3 bases are TGCAGCGTTGAAGTCGGGCCAGGGTCTGGCTACACCTTC.

This clonotype has ten or more counts. The rearrangement joins TRBV7-8 to TRBJ1-1; 7 bases agree with TRBD1. Germline-derived CDR1 and CDR2 are SGHVS and FQNEAQ. This CDR3 spans 13 amino acids. Germline trimming cut 0 bases from V and 8 bases from J; bases unmatched to any gene: 3. The CDR3 DNA reads as TGTGCCAGCAGCTTAGCGGGACAGCGGGAAGCTTTCTTT. Protein sequence: CASSLAGQREAFF.